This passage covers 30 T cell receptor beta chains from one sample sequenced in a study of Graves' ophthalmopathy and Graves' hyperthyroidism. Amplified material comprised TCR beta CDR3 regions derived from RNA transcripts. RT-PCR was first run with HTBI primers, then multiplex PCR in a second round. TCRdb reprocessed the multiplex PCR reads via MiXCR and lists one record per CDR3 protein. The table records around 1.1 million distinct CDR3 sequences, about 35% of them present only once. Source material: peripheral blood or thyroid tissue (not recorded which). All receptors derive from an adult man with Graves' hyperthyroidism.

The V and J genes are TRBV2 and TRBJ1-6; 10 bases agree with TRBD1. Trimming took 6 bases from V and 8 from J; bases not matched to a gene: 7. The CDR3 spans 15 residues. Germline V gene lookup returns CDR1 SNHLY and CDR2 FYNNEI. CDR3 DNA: TGTGCCAGCAGCCCCGGGACAGGGGCATATTCACCCCTCCACTTT. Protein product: CASSPGTGAYSPLHF.

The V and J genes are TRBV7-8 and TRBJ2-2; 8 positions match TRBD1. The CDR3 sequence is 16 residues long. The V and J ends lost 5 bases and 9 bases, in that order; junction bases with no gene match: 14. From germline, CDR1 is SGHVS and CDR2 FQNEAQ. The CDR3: CASSHWTGMILRELFF. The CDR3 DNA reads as TGTGCCAGCAGCCATTGGACAGGGATGATTCTACGGGAGCTGTTTTTT. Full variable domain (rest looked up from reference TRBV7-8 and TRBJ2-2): GAGVSQSPRYKVAKRGQDVALRCDPISGHVSLFWYQQALGQGPEFLTYFQNEAQLDKSGLPSDRFFAERPEGSVSTLKIQRTQQEDSAVYLCASSHWTGMILRELFFGEGSRLTVL.

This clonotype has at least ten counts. CDR3 protein: CASSLREGNEKLFF. In DNA, the CDR3 is TGTGCCAGCAGCCTTAGGGAGGGAAATGAAAAACTGTTTTTT. The rearrangement uses TRBV4-2 and TRBJ1-4; D call uncertain. V lost 4 bases and J lost 5, with 11 bases in between. The CDR3 extends over 14 amino acids. Germline V gives CDR1 LGHNA, CDR2 YNFKEQ.

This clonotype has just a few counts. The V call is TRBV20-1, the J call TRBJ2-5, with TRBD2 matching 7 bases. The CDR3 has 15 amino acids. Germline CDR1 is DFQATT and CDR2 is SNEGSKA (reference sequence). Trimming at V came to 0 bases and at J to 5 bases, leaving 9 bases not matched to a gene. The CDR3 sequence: CSARDSGRTGETQYF. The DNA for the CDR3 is TGCAGTGCTAGAGATTCCGGGAGGACCGGGGAGACCCAGTACTTC.

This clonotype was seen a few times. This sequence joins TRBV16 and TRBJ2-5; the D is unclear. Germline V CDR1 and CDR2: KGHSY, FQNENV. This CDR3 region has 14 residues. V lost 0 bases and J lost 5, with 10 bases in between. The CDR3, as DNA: TGTGCCAGCAGCCAATCTGCCAATTCCGAGACCCAGTACTTC. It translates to CASSQSANSETQYF.

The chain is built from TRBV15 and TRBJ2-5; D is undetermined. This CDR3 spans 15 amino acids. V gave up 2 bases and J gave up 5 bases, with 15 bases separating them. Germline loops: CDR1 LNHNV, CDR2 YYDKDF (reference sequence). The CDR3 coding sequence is TGTGCCACCAGCAGAAACCCCCAGGCTTACGAGACCCAGTACTTC. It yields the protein CATSRNPQAYETQYF.

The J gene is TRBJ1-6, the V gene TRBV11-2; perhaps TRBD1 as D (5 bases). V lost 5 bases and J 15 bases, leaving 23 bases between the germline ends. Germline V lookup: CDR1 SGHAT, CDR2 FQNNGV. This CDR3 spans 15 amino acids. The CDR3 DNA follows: TGTGCCAGCAGCAACCACCGGGACGCCCCCGAGGACCTCCACTTT. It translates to CASSNHRDAPEDLHF.

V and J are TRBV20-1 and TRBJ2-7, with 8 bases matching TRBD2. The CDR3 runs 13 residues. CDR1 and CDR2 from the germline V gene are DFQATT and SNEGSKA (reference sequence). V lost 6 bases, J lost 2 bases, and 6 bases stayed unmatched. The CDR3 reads CSASSGRAYEQYF. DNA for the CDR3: TGCAGTGCCAGCAGCGGGAGAGCCTACGAGCAGTACTTC.

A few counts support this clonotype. CDR3 loop: CAWGGANTGELFF. The DNA of the CDR3 is TGTGCCTGGGGGGGCGCGAACACCGGGGAGCTGTTTTTT. The chain uses TRBV30 and TRBJ2-2; tentative D call: TRBD1 (6 bases). Per the germline V gene, CDR1 is GTSNPN and CDR2 is SVGIG (reference sequence). CDR3 length equals 13 residues. V was pared by 5 bases and J by 0 bases, with 7 bases between.

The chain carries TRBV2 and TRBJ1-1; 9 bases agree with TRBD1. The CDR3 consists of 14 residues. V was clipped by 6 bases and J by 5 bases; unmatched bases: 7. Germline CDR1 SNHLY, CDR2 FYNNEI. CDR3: CASRVGQGVTEAFF. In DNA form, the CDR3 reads TGTGCCAGCAGGGTGGGACAGGGCGTAACTGAAGCTTTCTTT.

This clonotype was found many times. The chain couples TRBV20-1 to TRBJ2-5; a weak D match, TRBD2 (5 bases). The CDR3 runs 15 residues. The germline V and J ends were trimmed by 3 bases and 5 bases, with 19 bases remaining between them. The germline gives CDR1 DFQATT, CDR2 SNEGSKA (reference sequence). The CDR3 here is CSARAGTSGGETQYF. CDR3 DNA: TGCAGTGCTAGGGCCGGAACTAGTGGCGGGGAGACCCAGTACTTC.

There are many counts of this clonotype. DNA of the CDR3: TGTGCCAGCAGCGATACCGGGCCTCCCGTCTCCTACGAGCAGTACTTC. The encoded protein is CASSDTGPPVSYEQYF. This rearrangement joins TRBV7-9 to TRBJ2-7; the D is unclear. Germline CDR1 is SEHNR and CDR2 is FQNEAQ (reference sequence). Trimming pared 5 bases from V and 0 bases from J, leaving 17 bases between. This CDR3 region has 16 residues.

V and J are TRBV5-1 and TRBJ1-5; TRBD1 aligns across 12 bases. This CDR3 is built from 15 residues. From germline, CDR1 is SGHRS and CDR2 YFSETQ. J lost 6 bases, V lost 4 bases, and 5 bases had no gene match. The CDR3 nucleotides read TGCGCCAGCAGCGATGGGACAGGGGGCCTTCAGCCCCAGCATTTT. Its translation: CASSDGTGGLQPQHF.

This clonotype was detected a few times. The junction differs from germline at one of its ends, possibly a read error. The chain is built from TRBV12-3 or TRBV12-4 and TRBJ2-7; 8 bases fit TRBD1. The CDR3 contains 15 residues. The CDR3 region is CASSLGPGQEYEQYF. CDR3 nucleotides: TGTGCCAGCAGCTTAGGCCCGGGACAGGAATACGAGCAGTACTTC.

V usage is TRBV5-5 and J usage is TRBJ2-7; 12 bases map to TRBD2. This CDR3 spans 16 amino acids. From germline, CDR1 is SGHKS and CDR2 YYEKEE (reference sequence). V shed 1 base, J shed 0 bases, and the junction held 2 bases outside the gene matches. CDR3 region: CASSLRLAGASYEQYF. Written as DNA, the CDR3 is TGTGCCAGCAGCTTGAGACTAGCGGGAGCCTCCTACGAGCAGTACTTC.

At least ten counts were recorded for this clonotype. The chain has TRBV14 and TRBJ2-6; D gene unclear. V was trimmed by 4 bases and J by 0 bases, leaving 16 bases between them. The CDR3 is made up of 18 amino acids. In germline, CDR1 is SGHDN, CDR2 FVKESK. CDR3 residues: CASSLRPGTSSGANVLTF. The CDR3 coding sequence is TGTGCCAGCAGCCTACGACCTGGCACCTCCTCTGGGGCCAACGTCCTGACTTTC.

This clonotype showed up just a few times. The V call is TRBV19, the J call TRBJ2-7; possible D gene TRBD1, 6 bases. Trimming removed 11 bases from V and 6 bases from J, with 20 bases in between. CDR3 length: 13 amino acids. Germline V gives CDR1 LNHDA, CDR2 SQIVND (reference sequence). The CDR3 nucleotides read TGTGCCTGGAGTACGATGACAGGCCGCGAGCAGTACTTC. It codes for CAWSTMTGREQYF.

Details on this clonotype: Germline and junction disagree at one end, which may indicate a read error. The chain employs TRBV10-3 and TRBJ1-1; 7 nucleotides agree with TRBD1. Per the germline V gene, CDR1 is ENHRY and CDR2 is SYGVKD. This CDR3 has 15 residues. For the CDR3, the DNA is TGTGCCATCAGTGATGACACAGGGGCGAACACTGAAGCTTCCTTT. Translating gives CAISDDTGANTEASF.

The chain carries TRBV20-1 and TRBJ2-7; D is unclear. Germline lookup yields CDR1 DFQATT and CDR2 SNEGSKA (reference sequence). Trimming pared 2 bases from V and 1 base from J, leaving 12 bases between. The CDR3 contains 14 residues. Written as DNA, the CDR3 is TGCAGTGCTAGAACGACTGCCAGGTCCTACGAGCAGTACTTC. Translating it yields CSARTTARSYEQYF.

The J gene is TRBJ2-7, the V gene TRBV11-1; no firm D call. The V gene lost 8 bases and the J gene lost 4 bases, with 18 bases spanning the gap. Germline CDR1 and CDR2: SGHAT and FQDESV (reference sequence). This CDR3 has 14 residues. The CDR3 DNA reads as TGTGCCAGCTCACCAGACTCCCTAGGGTACGAGCAGTACTTC. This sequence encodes CASSPDSLGYEQYF.

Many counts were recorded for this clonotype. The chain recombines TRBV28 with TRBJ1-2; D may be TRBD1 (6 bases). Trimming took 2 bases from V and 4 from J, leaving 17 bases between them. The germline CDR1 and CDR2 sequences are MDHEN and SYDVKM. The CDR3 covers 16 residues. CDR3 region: CASSLERARGLYGYTF. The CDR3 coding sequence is TGTGCCAGCAGTTTAGAGAGGGCCAGGGGCCTCTATGGCTACACCTTC.

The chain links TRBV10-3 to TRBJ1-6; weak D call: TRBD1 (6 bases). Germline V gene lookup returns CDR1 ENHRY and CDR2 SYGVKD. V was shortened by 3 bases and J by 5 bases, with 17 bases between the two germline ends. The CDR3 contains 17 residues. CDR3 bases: TGTGCCATCAGTGAACAGTTAACGGGGGCGAATAATTCACCCCTCCACTTT. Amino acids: CAISEQLTGANNSPLHF.

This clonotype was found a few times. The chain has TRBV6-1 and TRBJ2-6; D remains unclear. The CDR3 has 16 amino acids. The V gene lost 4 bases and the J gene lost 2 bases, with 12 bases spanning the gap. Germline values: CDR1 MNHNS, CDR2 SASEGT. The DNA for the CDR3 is TGTGCCAGCAGTGTAGGAAAACGTGCTGGGGCCAACGTCCTGACTTTC. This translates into CASSVGKRAGANVLTF.

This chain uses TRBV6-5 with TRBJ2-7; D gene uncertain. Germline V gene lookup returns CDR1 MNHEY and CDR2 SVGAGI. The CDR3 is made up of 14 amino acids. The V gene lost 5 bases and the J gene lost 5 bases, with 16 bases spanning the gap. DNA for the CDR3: TGTGCCAGCAGTGTGGCAGGTGCGGTTCACGAGCAGTACTTC. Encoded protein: CASSVAGAVHEQYF.

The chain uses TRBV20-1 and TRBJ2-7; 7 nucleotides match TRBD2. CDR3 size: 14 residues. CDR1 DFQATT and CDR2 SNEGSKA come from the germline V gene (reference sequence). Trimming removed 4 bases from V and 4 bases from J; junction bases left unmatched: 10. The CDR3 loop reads CSAKTGTNAYEQYF. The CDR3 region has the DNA TGCAGTGCTAAGACCGGGACTAACGCTTACGAGCAGTACTTC.

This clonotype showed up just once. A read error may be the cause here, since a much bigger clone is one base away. This CDR3 reads CASSAGDRSYEHYF. CDR3 nucleotide sequence: TGCGCCAGCAGCGCGGGGGACCGCTCCTACGAGCACTACTTC. The chain links TRBV5-1 to TRBJ2-7; 7 bases are shared with TRBD2. Germline assignment: CDR1 SGHRS and CDR2 YFSETQ. The CDR3 runs 14 residues.

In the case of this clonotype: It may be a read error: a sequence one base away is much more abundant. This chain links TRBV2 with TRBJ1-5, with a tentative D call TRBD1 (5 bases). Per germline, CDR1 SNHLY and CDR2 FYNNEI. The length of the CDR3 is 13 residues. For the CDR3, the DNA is TGTGCCAGCAAAAAAAGGGGCAATCGGCCCCAGCATTTT. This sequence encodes CASKKRGNRPQHF.

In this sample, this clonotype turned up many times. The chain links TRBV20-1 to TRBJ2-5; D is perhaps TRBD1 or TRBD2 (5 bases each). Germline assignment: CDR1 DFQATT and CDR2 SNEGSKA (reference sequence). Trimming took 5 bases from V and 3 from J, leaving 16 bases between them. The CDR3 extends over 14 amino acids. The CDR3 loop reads CSARRGRGKETQYF. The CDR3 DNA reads TGCAGTGCTCGCCGGGGACGGGGCAAAGAGACCCAGTACTTC.

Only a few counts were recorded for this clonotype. DNA for the CDR3: TGCAGTGCTAGAGCAGGGCCCGTAAACTATGGCTACACCTTC. It translates to CSARAGPVNYGYTF. The V gene is TRBV20-1, the J gene TRBJ1-2; D may be TRBD1 (5 bases). The CDR3 sequence is 14 residues long. V lost 1 base and J 2 bases, leaving 11 bases between the germline ends. CDR1 DFQATT and CDR2 SNEGSKA come from the germline V gene (reference sequence).

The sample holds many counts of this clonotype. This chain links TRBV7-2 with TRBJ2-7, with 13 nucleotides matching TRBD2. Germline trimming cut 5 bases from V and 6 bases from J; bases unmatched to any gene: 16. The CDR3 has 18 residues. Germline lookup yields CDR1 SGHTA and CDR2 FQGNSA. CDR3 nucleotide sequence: TGTGCCAGCAGCCCCCGTCGACTAGCGGGGGGACAATACGGCGAGCAGTACTTC. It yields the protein CASSPRRLAGGQYGEQYF.